Here is one T cell receptor beta chain with its context. Its antigen is undetermined. At one end, the junction sequence differs from germline, possibly due to a read error. This sample was taken from a study of CD8 T cells in ankylosing spondylitis. Each TCR beta library was made by quantitative 5'-RACE that incorporated molecular barcodes. TCRdb reprocessed the 5' RACE reads via MiXCR and lists one record per CDR3 protein. The sample includes 700,000 to 850,000 distinct CDR3 sequences, 12% of them seen just once. Germline-derived CDR1 and CDR2 are DFQATT and SNEGSKA (reference sequence). This CDR3 has 14 amino acids. Findings of the study overall: Apparently characteristic of ankylosing spondylitis blood was a TCR beta motif (roughly eight highly homologous variants). In peripheral blood, disease-linked CD8+ clones occurred at relatively low frequencies. Reactive arthritis synovial fluid and blood were previously reported to contain some motif variants. Within matched ankylosing spondylitis synovial fluid, disease-linked clones were reportedly significantly enriched.

This chain links TRBV20-1 with TRBJ2-3, with 10 bases that match TRBD2. This clonotype originated in a male donor with ankylosing spondylitis. The sample was blood, either unsorted or a sorted T cell fraction (not recorded which). The CDR3 DNA is TGCAGTGTTAGAGCGGGGGGGTTCACAGATACGCAGTATTTT. Residues: CSVRAGGFTDTQYF.